This paragraph covers one T cell receptor beta chain sequence. The antigen remains unidentified. An end of the junction does not agree with germline; a read error may underlie this. This sample was included in a study of graft-versus-host responses after intestinal transplantation. Overall study context: Transplants given to recipients were multivisceral, liver-intestinal, or isolated intestinal. Following induction with anti-thymocyte globulin, all recipients were given tacrolimus and steroids for approximately three years. Whole-study findings and limits: The recipient marrow held GvH clones, and some of them showed up first in ileum or blood.

Germline V lookup: CDR1 SSHAT, CDR2 FNYEAQ (reference sequence). The CDR3 spans 13 residues. The protocol was immunoSEQ multiplex PCR, while the TCRdb copy is restricted to in-frame clones and leaves out a portion. The data contain 55,000 to 80,000 clones, roughly 90% of them singletons. This chain links TRBV7-7 with TRBJ2-1; weak D call: TRBD2 (6 bases). The sequences come from unstimulated CD8+ T cells sorted from spleen or lymph node cells, collected before transplant. This TCR derives from a human donor who was the organ donor for an intestinal transplant. The DNA of the CDR3 is TGTGCTAGCAGTGGAGGGTGGAGCAATGAGCAGTTCTTC. Its translation: CASSGGWSNEQFF. Complete variable domain (other parts from reference TRBV7-7 and TRBJ2-1): GAGVSQSPRYKVTKRGQDVTLRCDPISSHATLYWYQQALGQGPEFLTYFNYEAQPDKSGLPSDRFSAERPEGSISTLTIQRTEQRDSAMYRCASSGGWSNEQFFGPGTRLTVL.